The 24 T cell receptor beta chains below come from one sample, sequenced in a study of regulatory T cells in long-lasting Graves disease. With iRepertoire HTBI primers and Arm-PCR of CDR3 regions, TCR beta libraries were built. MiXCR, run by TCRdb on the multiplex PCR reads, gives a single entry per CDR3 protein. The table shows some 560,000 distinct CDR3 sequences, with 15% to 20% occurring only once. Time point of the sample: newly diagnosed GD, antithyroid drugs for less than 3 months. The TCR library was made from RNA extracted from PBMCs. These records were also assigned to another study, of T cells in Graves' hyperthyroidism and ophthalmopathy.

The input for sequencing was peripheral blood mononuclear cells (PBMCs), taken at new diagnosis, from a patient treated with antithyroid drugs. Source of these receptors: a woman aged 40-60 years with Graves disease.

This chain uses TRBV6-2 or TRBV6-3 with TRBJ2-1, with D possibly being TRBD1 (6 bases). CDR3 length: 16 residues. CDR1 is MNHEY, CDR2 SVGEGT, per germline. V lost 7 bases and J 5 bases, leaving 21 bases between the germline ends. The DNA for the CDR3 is TGTGCCAGCACTCCGGTTGAGACAGGTCCAGACAATGAGCAGTTCTTC. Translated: CASTPVETGPDNEQFF.

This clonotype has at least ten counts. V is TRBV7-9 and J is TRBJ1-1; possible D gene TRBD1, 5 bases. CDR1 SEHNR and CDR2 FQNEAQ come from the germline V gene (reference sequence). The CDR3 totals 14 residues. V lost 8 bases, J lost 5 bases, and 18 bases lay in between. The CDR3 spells CASGGPPPGTEAFF. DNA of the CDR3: TGTGCCAGCGGGGGACCGCCACCGGGGACTGAAGCTTTCTTT.

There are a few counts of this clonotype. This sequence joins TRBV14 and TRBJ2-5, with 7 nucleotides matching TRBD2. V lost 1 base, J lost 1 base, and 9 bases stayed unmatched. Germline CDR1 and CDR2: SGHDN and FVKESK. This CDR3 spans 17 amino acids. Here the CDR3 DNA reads TGTGCCAGCAGCCAAGGATTGTCCAGCGGGGCCCAAGAGACCCAGTACTTC. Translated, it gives CASSQGLSSGAQETQYF.

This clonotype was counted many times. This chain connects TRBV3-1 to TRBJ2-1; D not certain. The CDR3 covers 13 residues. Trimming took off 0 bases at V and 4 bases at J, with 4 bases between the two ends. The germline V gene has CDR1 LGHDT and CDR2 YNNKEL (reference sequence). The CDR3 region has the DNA TGTGCCAGCAGCCAAGAATGGTACAATGAGCAGTTCTTC. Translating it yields CASSQEWYNEQFF.

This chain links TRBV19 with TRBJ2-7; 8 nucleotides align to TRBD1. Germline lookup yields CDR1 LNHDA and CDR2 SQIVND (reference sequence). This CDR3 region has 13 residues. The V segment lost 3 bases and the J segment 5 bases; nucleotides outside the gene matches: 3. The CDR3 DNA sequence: TGTGCCAGTAGTATCGTGGACAGGGACGAGCAGTACTTC. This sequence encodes CASSIVDRDEQYF. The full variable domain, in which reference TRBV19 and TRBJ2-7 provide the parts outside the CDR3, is DGGITQSPKYLFRKEGQNVTLSCEQNLNHDAMYWYRQDPGQGLRLIYYSQIVNDFQKGDIAEGYSVSREKKESFPLTVTSAQKNPTAFYLCASSIVDRDEQYFGPGTRLTVT.

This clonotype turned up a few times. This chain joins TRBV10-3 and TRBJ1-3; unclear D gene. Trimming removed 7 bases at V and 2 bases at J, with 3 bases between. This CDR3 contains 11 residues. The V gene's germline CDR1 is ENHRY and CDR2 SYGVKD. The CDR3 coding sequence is TGTGCCATCACCCCTGGAAACACCATATATTTT. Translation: CAITPGNTIYF.

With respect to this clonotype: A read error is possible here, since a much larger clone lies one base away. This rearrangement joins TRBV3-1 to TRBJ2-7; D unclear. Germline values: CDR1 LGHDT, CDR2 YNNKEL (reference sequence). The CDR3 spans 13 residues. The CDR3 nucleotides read TGTGCCGGCAGCCAAGATACCCGTTCGGAGCAGTACTTC. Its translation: CAGSQDTRSEQYF.

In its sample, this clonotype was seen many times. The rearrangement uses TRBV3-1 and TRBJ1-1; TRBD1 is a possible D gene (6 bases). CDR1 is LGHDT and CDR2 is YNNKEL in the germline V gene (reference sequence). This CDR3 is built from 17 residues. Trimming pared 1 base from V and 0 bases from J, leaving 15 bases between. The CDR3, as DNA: TGTGCCAGCAGCCAAGTATTCAGGGGCAGACTGAACACTGAAGCTTTCTTT. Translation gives CASSQVFRGRLNTEAFF.

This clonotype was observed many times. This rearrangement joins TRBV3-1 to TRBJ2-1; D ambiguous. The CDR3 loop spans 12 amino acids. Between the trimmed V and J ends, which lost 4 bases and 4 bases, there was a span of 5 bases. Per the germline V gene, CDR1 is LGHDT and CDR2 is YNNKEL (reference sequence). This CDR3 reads CASSPYYNEQFF. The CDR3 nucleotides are TGTGCCAGCAGCCCCTATTACAATGAGCAGTTCTTC.

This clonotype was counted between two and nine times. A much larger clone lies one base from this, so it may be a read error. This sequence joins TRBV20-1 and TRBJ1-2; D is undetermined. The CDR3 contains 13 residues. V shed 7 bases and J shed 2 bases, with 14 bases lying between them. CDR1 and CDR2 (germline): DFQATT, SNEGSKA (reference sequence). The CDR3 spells CSVPSGGNYGYTF. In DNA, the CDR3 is TGCAGTGTACCGTCGGGAGGGAACTATGGCTACACCTTC.

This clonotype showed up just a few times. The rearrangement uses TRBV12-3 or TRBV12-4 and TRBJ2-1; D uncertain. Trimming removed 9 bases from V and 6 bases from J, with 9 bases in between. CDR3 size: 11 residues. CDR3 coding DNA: TGTGCCAGTCAGAAAGGCAATGAGCAGTTCTTC. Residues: CASQKGNEQFF.

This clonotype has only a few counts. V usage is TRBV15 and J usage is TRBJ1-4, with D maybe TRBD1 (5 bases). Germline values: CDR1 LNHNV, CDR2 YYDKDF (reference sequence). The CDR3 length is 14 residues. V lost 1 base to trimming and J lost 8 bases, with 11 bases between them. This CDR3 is CATSRARGDEKLFF. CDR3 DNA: TGTGCCACCAGCAGAGCGCGGGGGGACGAAAAACTGTTTTTT.

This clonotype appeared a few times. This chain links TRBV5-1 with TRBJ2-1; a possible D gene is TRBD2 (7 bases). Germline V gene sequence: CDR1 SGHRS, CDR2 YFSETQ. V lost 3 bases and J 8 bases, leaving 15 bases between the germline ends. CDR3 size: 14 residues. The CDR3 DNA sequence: TGCGCCAGCAGCTCAGGGGACTATAGGGATGAGCAGTTCTTC. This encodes CASSSGDYRDEQFF.

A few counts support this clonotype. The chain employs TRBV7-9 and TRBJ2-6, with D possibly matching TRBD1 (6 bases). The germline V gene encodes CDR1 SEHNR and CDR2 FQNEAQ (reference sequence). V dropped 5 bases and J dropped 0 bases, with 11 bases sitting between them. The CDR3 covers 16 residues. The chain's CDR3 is CASSGGQLSGANVLTF. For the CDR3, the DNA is TGTGCCAGCAGCGGCGGACAGCTCTCTGGGGCCAACGTCCTGACTTTC.

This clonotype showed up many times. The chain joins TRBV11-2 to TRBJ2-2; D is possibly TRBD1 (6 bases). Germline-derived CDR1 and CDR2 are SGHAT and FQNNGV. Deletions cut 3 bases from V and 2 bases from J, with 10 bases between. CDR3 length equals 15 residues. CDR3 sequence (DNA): TGTGCCAGCAGCTTGGGACAAAGCAACACCGGGGAGCTGTTTTTT. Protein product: CASSLGQSNTGELFF.

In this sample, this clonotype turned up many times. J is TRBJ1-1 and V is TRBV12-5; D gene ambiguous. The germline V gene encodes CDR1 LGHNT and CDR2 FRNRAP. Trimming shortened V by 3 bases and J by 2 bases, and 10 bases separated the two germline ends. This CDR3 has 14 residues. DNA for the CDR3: TGTGCTAGTGGTTTAGTAGGACTAAACACTGAAGCTTTCTTT. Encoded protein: CASGLVGLNTEAFF.

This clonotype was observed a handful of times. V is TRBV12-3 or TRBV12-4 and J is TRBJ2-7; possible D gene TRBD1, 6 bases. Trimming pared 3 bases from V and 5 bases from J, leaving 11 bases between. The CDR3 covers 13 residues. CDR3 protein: CASSFRGRNEQYF. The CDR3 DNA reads TGTGCCAGCAGTTTCAGGGGTAGGAACGAGCAGTACTTC.

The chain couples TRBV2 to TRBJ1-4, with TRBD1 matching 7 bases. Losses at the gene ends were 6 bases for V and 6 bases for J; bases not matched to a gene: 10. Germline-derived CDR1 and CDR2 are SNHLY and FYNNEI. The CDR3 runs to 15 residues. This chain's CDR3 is CASSPTGRLHEKLFF. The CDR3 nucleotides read TGTGCCAGCAGCCCGACAGGGAGGCTACATGAAAAACTGTTTTTT.

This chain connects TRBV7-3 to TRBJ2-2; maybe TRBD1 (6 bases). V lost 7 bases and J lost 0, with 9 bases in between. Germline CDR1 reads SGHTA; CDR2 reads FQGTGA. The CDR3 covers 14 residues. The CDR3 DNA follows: TGTGCCAGCACCTCAGGGGCGAACACCGGGGAGCTGTTTTTT. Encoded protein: CASTSGANTGELFF.

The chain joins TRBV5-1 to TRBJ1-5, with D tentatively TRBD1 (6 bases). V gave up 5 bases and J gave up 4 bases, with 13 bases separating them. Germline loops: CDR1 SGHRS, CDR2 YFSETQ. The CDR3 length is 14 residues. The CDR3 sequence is CASRGKGGNQPQHF. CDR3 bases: TGCGCCAGCAGAGGCAAGGGGGGGAATCAGCCCCAGCATTTT. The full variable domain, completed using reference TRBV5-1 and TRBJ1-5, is KAGVTQTPRYLIKTRGQQVTLSCSPISGHRSVSWYQQTPGQGLQFLFEYFSETQRNKGNFPGRFSGRQFSNSRSEMNVSTLELGDSALYLCASRGKGGNQPQHFGDGTRLSIL.

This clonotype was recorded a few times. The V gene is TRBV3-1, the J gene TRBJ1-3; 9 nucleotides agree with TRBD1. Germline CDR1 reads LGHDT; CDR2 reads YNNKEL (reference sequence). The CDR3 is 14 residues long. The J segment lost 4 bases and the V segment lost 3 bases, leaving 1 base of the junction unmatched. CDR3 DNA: TGTGCCAGCAGCCAGGGGACAGGGGGAAACACCATATATTTT. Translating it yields CASSQGTGGNTIYF.

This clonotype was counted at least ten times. The CDR3 DNA reads TGCGCCAGCAGTGGAACTTACAATGAGCAGTTCTTC. Protein: CASSGTYNEQFF. This chain links TRBV10-1 with TRBJ2-1; D uncertain. Trimming took off 4 bases at V and 4 bases at J, with 5 bases between the two ends. The CDR3 totals 12 residues. The V gene's germline CDR1 is WNHNN and CDR2 SYGVQD (reference sequence).

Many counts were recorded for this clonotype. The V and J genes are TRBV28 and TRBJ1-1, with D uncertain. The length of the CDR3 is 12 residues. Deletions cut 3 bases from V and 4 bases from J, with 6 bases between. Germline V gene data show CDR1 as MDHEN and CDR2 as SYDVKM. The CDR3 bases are TGTGCCAGCAGTTTTAAGCTCACTGAAGCTTTCTTT. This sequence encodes CASSFKLTEAFF.

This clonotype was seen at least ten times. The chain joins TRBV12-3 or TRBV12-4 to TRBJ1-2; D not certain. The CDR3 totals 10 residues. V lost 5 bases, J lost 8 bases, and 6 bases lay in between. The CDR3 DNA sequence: TGTGCCAGCAGTCGCTTGGGCTACACCTTC. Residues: CASSRLGYTF.